This T cell receptor (beta chain) was identified in a study of shared clonotypes between healthy human individuals. Overall study results and limits: Some naive CD4 clonotypes, 4% to 6%, turned up in common across a handful of donors. Estimated richness was generally greater in naive than memory subsets.

Every donor, a Caucasian adult, lived in Nashville, Tennessee. Profiling relied on immunoSEQ multiplex PCR, and the TCRdb table lists in-frame clones only, not all of them. The data contain some 2,400,000 clones, around 95% of them singletons. With respect to this clone: Its antigen remains unknown.

V trimming: 6 bases; J trimming: 4 bases; junction bases outside the gene matches: 4. Looked up from germline, CDR1 is SGHAT and CDR2 is FQDESV (reference sequence). The length of the CDR3 is 13 residues. The sequenced sample consisted of naive CD4+ T cells sorted from blood. The subset is: CD45RA+ positively selected. This chain links TRBV11-1 with TRBJ2-7, with TRBD1 matching 9 bases. The TCR originated in a man aged 18 to 29 in good health. CDR3 nucleotide sequence: TGTGCCAGCAGTGGGGGACAGGGATACGAGCAGTACTTC. It is translated as CASSGGQGYEQYF. Full variable domain (rest looked up from reference TRBV11-1 and TRBJ2-7): EAEVAQSPRYKITEKSQAVAFWCDPISGHATLYWYRQILGQGPELLVQFQDESVVDDSQLPKDRFSAERLKGVDSTLKIQPAELGDSAMYLCASSGGQGYEQYFGPGTRLTVT.